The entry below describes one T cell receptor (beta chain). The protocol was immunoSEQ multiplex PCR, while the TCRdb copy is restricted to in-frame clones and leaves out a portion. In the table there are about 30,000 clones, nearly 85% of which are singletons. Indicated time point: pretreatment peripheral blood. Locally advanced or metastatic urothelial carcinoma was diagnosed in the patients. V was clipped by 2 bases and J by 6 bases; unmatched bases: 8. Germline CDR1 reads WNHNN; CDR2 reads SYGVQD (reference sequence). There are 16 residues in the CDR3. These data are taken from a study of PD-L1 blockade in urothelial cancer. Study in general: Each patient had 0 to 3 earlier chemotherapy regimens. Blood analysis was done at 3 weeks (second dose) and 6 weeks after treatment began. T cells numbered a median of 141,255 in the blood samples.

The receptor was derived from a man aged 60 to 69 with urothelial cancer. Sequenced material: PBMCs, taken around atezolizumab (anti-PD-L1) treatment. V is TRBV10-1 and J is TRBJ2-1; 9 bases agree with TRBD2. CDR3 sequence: CASSEGSGSWGNEQFF. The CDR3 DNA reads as TGCGCCAGCAGTGAGGGTAGCGGGAGCTGGGGCAATGAGCAGTTCTTC.